The clone carrying this TCR beta chain appeared many times. As yet, its antigen is unknown. Germline CDR1 is MDHEN and CDR2 is SYDVKM. The CDR3 sequence is 15 residues long. V shed 4 bases and J shed 8 bases, with 18 bases lying between them. The TCR cDNA carried a universal primer site and UMIs from 5'RACE template switching. MiXCR, run by TCRdb on the 5' RACE reads, gives a single entry per CDR3 protein. The sample lists around 100,000 distinct CDR3 sequences, 8.4% occurring once. This sample is part of a study of T cells after yellow fever vaccination. Study-wide results and limits: Most clones from primary vaccination were detected again post-booster (about 95% CD4, 88% CD8).

The receptor's source is a man aged 25 to 45 who received the YFV17D yellow fever vaccine. The chain recombines TRBV28 with TRBJ2-1; D remains ambiguous. This sample comprised CD8+ T cells sorted from PBMCs, obtained 45 days after the yellow fever booster vaccination. CDR3 nucleotide sequence: TGTGCCAGCAGTTGGGAAGACCTCTATCGGGATGAGCAGTTCTTC. Translation gives CASSWEDLYRDEQFF. The entire variable domain, with the rest obtained from reference TRBV28 and TRBJ2-1, is as follows: DVKVTQSSRYLVKRTGEKVFLECVQDMDHENMFWYRQDPGLGLRLIYFSYDVKMKEKGDIPEGYSVSREKKERFSLILESASTNQTSMYLCASSWEDLYRDEQFFGPGTRLTVL.